What follows are 2 T cell receptor beta chains derived from one specimen sequenced in a study of OX40 agonist ivuxolimab in advanced cancers. Libraries were prepared by immunoSEQ multiplex PCR; TCRdb keeps only in-frame clonotypes and omits some of them. The top ten clones hold about a third of a sample with some 41,000 clones, 80% to 90% of them seen once. The material was CD4+ or CD8+ T cells sorted from blood, obtained in a trial of the OX40 agonist ivuxolimab. Receptors originate from an adult with an advanced solid tumor such as melanoma, head and neck, liver or kidney cancer.

DNA for the CDR3: TGTGCCAGCAGTGTTACTCAGAAGGGCGAGCAGTACTTC. Its translation: CASSVTQKGEQYF. This chain links TRBV2 with TRBJ2-7; D remains ambiguous. Trimming stripped 4 bases from V and 6 bases from J, with 13 bases between. CDR3 length: 13 residues. Germline CDR1 is SNHLY and CDR2 is FYNNEI.

This clone showed up just once. The chain employs TRBV6-1 and TRBJ1-2; TRBD1 agrees at 7 bases. The CDR3 is 13 amino acids. With V trimmed by 11 bases and J by 4 bases, 10 bases remained unmatched. From germline, CDR1 is MNHNS and CDR2 SASEGT. The CDR3 spells CAFRGGESYGYTF. The CDR3 DNA follows: TGTGCCTTCAGAGGGGGCGAGTCCTATGGCTACACCTTC.